This T cell receptor beta chain derives from a study of blood T cell repertoires in COVID-19. Overall study: From the United States, Italy and Spain came samples of acute and convalescent COVID-19. T cells, B-cell-depleted T cells, or PBMCs supplied cDNA or gDNA.

In terms of age and location, participants ranged from about 18 to 95 years and lived in about two dozen US areas. The CDR3 runs 15 residues. The V and J ends lost 2 bases and 4 bases respectively, with 15 bases between them. Germline V lookup: CDR1 SNHLY, CDR2 FYNNEI. Per the original methods: Estimation of nucleated cell counts relied on the amplification of reference gene primers. The table came from immunoSEQ multiplex PCR; TCRdb's copy has only in-frame clones and leaves some out. D and trimming were read from the DNA, whereas the V and J calls and clone size are those reported in that table. The top ten hold about 7% of the sample, which has some 200,000 clones, around 84% seen once.

Material for sequencing was PBMCs or T cells enriched from blood (not recorded which). V and J are TRBV2 and TRBJ2-7, with D perhaps TRBD1 (6 bases). The TCR was taken from a woman aged 40 to 55 with acute COVID-19. The CDR3 loop reads CASSEFLRGNYEQYF. The CDR3 coding sequence is TGTGCCAGCAGTGAATTCCTCAGGGGTAATTACGAGCAGTACTTC.